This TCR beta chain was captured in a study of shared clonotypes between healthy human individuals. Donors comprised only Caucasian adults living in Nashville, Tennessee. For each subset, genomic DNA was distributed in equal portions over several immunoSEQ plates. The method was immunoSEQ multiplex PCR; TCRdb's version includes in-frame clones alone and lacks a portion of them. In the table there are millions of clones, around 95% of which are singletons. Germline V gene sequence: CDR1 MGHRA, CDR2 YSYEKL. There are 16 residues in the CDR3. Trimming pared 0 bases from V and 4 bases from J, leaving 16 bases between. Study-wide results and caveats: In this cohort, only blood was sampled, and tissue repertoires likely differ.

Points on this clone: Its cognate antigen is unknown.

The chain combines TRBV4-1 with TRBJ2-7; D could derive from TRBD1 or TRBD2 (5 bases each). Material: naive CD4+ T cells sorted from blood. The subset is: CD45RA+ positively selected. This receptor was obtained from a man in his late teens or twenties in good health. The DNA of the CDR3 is TGCGCCAGCAGCCAAGATCCAAAAGGGACGGCTTACGAGCAGTACTTC. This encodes CASSQDPKGTAYEQYF.